The present TCR beta chain was sequenced within a study of blood T cell repertoires in COVID-19. Study at large: The United States, Italy and Spain supplied acute and convalescent COVID-19 samples. Sources were T cells, B-cell-depleted T cells, or PBMCs; the material itself was cDNA or gDNA.

In the source study's methods: Amplification with reference gene primers provided the estimates of nucleated cell counts. Measured with immunoSEQ multiplex PCR; TCRdb has only the in-frame clones, and not every one. From that table come the V and J calls and clone size; the DNA was used to work out D and trimming. The data hold around 16,000 clones, with about 88% observed a single time. J lost 4 bases, V lost 5 bases, and 8 bases had no gene match. CDR3 length: 16 amino acids. The germline CDR1 and CDR2 sequences are SGHAT and FQDESV (reference sequence). Material for sequencing was peripheral blood. This TCR came from a man in his 60s with acute or convalescent COVID-19. The genes are TRBV11-1 and TRBJ2-1; 10 nucleotides agree with TRBD2. The CDR3 DNA reads TGTGCCAGCAGCCCGCTAACTAGCGGGGTGTACAATGAGCAGTTCTTC. Its translation: CASSPLTSGVYNEQFF.